Detailed here is one T cell receptor beta chain. Antigen: not known. This CDR3 region has 15 residues. V lost 2 bases and J 4 bases, leaving 15 bases between the germline ends. Germline-derived CDR1 and CDR2 are MNHEY and SVGAGI. Cultured CD4+ T cells had their DNA profiled by the Oncomine TCR Beta short-read assay. Genomic DNA was drawn out of CD4+ T cells grown in culture. MiXCR was run by TCRdb on the PCR reads, yielding one entry per CDR3 protein. There are some 4,000 distinct CDR3 sequences in the sample; around a fifth occur only once, and approximately 17% lies in the top ten. The sample comes from a study of vaccination and CD4 T cells after COVID-19. Broader study findings: Within convalescent individuals, 304 out of 307 vaccine-specific clones proved to be spike mono-reactive. The cohort comprised relatively few convalescent patients, and no early post-infection timepoints were analyzed.

Described treatment: 10-day PBMC culture with coronavirus spike peptide pools or control peptides (ViraFEST assay). Under the ViraFEST approach, antigen-specific T cells were expanded with peptide pools and TCRs subsequently sequenced. The receptor's source is a human donor who had recovered from COVID-19. The sample consisted of CD4+ T cells from blood, cultured in vitro. The chain links TRBV6-5 to TRBJ2-7, with a tentative D call TRBD2 (6 bases). CDR3 residues: CASSYRRGSGYEQYF. The CDR3 DNA follows: TGTGCCAGCAGTTACAGGCGGGGAAGCGGGTACGAGCAGTACTTC.